These T cell receptor beta chains were read from a single sample in a study of blood T cell repertoires in COVID-19. This table comes from immunoSEQ multiplex PCR, and its TCRdb copy is limited to in-frame clones, with some not included. The sample holds 150,000 to 200,000 clones; over 75% are singletons and the top ten take more than 3%. Sequenced material: peripheral blood. These receptors originate from a man aged 55 to 70 with acute or convalescent COVID-19. Both conserved end residues are part of each CDR3. The D gene is left open where the match is weak. Clone size is shown for a subset of rows, as once, few, many or a class of expanded clone.

J gene,D gene,clone size,V gene,CDR3 DNA,CDR3 protein
TRBJ1-6,.,.,TRBV6-6,TGTGCCAGCAGTCACCTCTCTCGGGTTCGCAGTTCACCCCTCCACTTT,CASSHLSRVRSSPLHF
TRBJ2-1,TRBD2,.,TRBV7-9,TGTGCCAGCAGCTTAGAACTAGCGGGACAACATCTCTTC,CASSLELAGQHLF
TRBJ2-7,TRBD2,.,TRBV28,TGTGCCAGCAGTACTAGCGGCTACGAGCAGTACTTC,CASSTSGYEQYF
TRBJ2-7,.,.,TRBV7-9,TGTGCCAGCAGCCTCCGACTAGACTACGAGCAGTACTTC,CASSLRLDYEQYF
TRBJ1-2,TRBD1,.,TRBV7-2,TGTGCCAGCAGCCGACAGGGGACCTATGGCTACACCTTC,CASSRQGTYGYTF
TRBJ2-6,.,.,TRBV19,TGTGCCAGTACCACACGCTCTGGGGCCAACGTCCTGACTTTC,CASTTRSGANVLTF
TRBJ1-4,.,.,TRBV9,TGTGCCAGCAGCGTTGGACAGCTCTTTCAAGCAACTAATGAAAAACTGTTTTTT,CASSVGQLFQATNEKLFF
TRBJ2-7,.,once,TRBV5-8,TGTGCCAGCAGCTTGACGGGGACTGGCTCCTACGAGCAGTACTTC,CASSLTGTGSYEQYF
TRBJ2-2,.,.,TRBV10-3,TGTGCCATCACCCCGGACACACGAAACACCGGGGAGCTGTTTTTT,CAITPDTRNTGELFF
TRBJ2-1,.,.,TRBV19,TGTGCCAGTAGTAAAGACAGGCTCTACAATGAGCAGTTCTTC,CASSKDRLYNEQFF
TRBJ1-4,.,.,TRBV18,TGTGCCAGCTCACCACCGGGGCAGATCGGGACTAATGAAAAACTGTTTTTT,CASSPPGQIGTNEKLFF
TRBJ1-2,TRBD1,.,TRBV5-1,TGCGCCAGCAGCGGGGGACAGGTTCAGGCCAACTCTGGCTACACCTTC,CASSGGQVQANSGYTF
TRBJ2-7,.,.,TRBV23-1,TGCGCAGCTGAGGGGGAGGGCCTCGAGCAGTACTTC,CAAEGEGLEQYF
TRBJ1-1,TRBD1,.,TRBV5-4,TGTGCCAGCAGCTTGGAAAGGGGGCGAACTGAAGCTTTCTTT,CASSLERGRTEAFF
TRBJ2-5,.,.,TRBV7-2,TGTGCCAGCAGCCGTGGAGGACAGCAACAAGAGACCCAGTACTTC,CASSRGGQQQETQYF
TRBJ1-2,.,.,TRBV27,TGTGCCAGCAGTCTGGGGACTAGTCGCGGTGTGGGCTACACCTTC,CASSLGTSRGVGYTF
TRBJ2-1,TRBD2,.,TRBV24-1,TGTGCCACCAGTGTTGGTAGCGGGAGAAATGAGCAGTTCTTC,CATSVGSGRNEQFF